This TCR beta chain was captured in a study of blood T cell repertoires in COVID-19. At the level of the study: Acute and convalescent COVID-19 samples came from the United States, Italy and Spain. T cells, B-cell-depleted T cells, or PBMCs supplied cDNA or gDNA.

This CDR3 is built from 14 residues. The V segment lost 3 bases and the J segment 6 bases; nucleotides outside the gene matches: 6. CDR1 is SGHDT and CDR2 is YYEEEE in the germline V gene. As handled by the study authors: Using reference gene primer amplification, nucleated cell counts were estimated. Clones were read by immunoSEQ multiplex PCR, and TCRdb kept only the in-frame ones, dropping some. Clonal size and the V and J genes are those of that table, whereas D and trimming came from the DNA. The sample carries about 110,000 clones, about 83% recorded once. V usage is TRBV5-6 and J usage is TRBJ2-7, with 10 bases identical to TRBD1. This TCR derives from a woman between 65 and 79 years old with acute or convalescent COVID-19. Sequencing was done on a sample of peripheral blood. In nucleotides, the CDR3 is TGTGCCAGCAGCTCGGACAGGGGGGTAGGCGAGCAGTACTTC. As protein: CASSSDRGVGEQYF. The whole variable domain, remainder taken from reference TRBV5-6 and TRBJ2-7, is DAGVTQSPTHLIKTRGQQVTLRCSPKSGHDTVSWYQQALGQGPQFIFQYYEEEERQRGNFPDRFSGHQFPNYSSELNVNALLLGDSALYLCASSSDRGVGEQYFGPGTRLTVT.